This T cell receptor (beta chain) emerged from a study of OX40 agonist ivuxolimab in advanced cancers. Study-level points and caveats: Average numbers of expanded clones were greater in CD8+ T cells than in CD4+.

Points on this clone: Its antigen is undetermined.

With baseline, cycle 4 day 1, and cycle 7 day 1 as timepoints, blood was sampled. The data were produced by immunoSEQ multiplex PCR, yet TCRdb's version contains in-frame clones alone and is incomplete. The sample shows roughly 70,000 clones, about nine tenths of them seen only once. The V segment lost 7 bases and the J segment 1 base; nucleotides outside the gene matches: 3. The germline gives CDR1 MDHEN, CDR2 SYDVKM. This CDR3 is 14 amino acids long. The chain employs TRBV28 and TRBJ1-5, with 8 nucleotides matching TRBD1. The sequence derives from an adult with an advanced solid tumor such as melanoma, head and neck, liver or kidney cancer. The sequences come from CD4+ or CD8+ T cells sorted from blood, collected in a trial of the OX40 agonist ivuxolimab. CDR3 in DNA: TGTGCCAGCATGCAGGGGGCCAGCAATCAGCCCCAGCATTTT. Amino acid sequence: CASMQGASNQPQHF.